This entry features one T cell receptor (beta chain) sequence. The target antigen is unknown. Clones were sequenced by immunoSEQ multiplex PCR, and TCRdb holds only the in-frame ones, with some missing. The data hold roughly 65,000 clones, with nearly 90% observed a single time. This record comes from a study of OX40 agonist ivuxolimab in advanced cancers. Overall study findings and caveats: Nonresponders included some who also had low normalized T-cell clonal expansion.

The CDR3 runs to 20 residues. The V gene end was trimmed by 4 bases and the J gene end by 3 bases; junction bases not matched to a gene: 16. The V gene's germline CDR1 is SGHRS and CDR2 YFSETQ. The starting material was CD4+ or CD8+ T cells sorted from blood, obtained in a trial of the OX40 agonist ivuxolimab. The J gene is TRBJ2-1, the V gene TRBV5-1, with TRBD2 matching 13 bases. The sequence came from an adult with an advanced solid tumor such as melanoma, head and neck, liver or kidney cancer. The CDR3 reads CASSPHSLAGGPFDYNEQFF. CDR3 nucleotides: TGCGCCAGCAGCCCGCACTCACTAGCGGGAGGGCCTTTTGACTACAATGAGCAGTTCTTC.